This entry is about one TCR beta chain. Its target is unknown. Its ends do not fully match the called genes, so a read error is possible. The data originate from a study of T cells after yellow fever vaccination. Study-wide results and caveats: A large majority of primary-vaccination clones showed up again after the booster (around 95% CD4, around 90% CD8). Contaminants from the bulk population, in the form of abundant clonotypes, could be found in FACS-sorted repertoires.

Germline CDR1 SGHRS, CDR2 YFSETQ. This CDR3 comprises 14 residues. From the 5' RACE reads, TCRdb called clonotypes with MiXCR, one entry per CDR3 protein. The table includes about 350,000 distinct CDR3 sequences, 12% detected once. The chain uses TRBV5-1 and TRBJ1-1; weak D call: TRBD1 (5 bases). Sequencing was performed on CD4+ T cells sorted from PBMCs, taken 15 days after the yellow fever booster vaccination. The source is a man between 18 and 35 years old who received the YFV17D yellow fever vaccine. This CDR3 reads CASSPGPGNTEALF. CDR3 nucleotides: TGCGCCAGCAGCCCGGGGCCGGGGAACACTGAAGCTCTCTTT. Supplemented by reference TRBV5-1 and TRBJ1-1, the full variable domain reads KAGVTQTPRYLIKTRGQQVTLSCSPISGHRSVSWYQQTPGQGLQFLFEYFSETQRNKGNFPGRFSGRQFSNSRSEMNVSTLELGDSALYLCASSPGPGNTEALFGQGTRLTVV.